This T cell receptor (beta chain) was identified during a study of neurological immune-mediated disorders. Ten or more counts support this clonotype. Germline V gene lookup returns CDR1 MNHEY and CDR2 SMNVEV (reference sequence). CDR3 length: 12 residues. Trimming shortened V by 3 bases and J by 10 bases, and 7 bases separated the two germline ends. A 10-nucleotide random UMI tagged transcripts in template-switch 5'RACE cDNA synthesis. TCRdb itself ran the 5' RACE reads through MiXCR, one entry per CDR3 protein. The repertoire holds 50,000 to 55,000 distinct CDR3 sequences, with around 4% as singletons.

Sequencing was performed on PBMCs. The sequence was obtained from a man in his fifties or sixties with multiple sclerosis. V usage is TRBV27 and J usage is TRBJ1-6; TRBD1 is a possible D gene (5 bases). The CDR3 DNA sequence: TGTGCCAGCAGTTTCGGGGGGTCACCCCTCCACTTT. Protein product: CASSFGGSPLHF.